This entry concerns a single T cell receptor beta chain. Its antigen is unknown. The CDR3 is 15 residues long. After removal of 6 bases from V and 2 bases from J, the junction contained 4 bases not matched to a gene. Germline CDR1 MDHEN, CDR2 SYDVKM. This sample was included in a study of beta chain features in type 1 diabetes. One heparinised draw of blood, averaging about 110 mL, came from each donor. General observations from the study: TCRB repertoires of naive, central memory and Treg cells appeared more similar among patients than among healthy donors. A potential influence of HLA type upon TCRB rearrangement remained unresolved herein.

Expressed TCRB transcripts were sequenced because the entire RNA isolate underwent reverse transcription. The method was immunoSEQ multiplex PCR; TCRdb's version includes in-frame clones alone and lacks a portion of them. The sample holds some 400,000 clones, approximately 15% seen once. Sequencing was performed on naive CD4+ T cells from blood. This receptor was taken from a woman under 30 in good health. The chain combines TRBV28 with TRBJ1-4, with 9 bases matching TRBD1. The CDR3 loop is CASSTGGSTNEKLFF. The CDR3 DNA reads as TGTGCCAGCAGCACAGGGGGCTCTACTAATGAAAAACTGTTTTTT.